This T cell receptor (beta chain) was retrieved from a study of OX40 agonist ivuxolimab in advanced cancers. Study as a whole: An agonistic anti-OX40 (CD134) antibody, ivuxolimab, was used to treat the patients.

Assay: immunoSEQ multiplex PCR; the TCRdb copy retains only in-frame clones and omits some. The top ten clones hold approximately 7.7% of a sample with under 85,000 clones, about 85% of them seen once. Study-wide results and limits: Circulating CD4+ and CD8+ T cells showed clonal expansion by week 6 at 0.1 to 3.0 mg/kg. On average, CD8+ T cells had more expanded clones than CD4+.

Details on this clone: Its antigen is undetermined.

With autoimmune disease history or systemic immunosuppression, patients were excluded. This CDR3 has 17 residues. Trimming left V 8 bases short and J 4 bases short, with 24 bases between. Germline-derived CDR1 and CDR2 are MDHEN and SYDVKM. The chain joins TRBV28 to TRBJ1-5; D is ambiguous. This specimen consisted of CD4+ or CD8+ T cells sorted from blood, obtained in a trial of the OX40 agonist ivuxolimab. The TCR was taken from an adult with an advanced solid tumor such as melanoma, head and neck, liver or kidney cancer. CDR3 sequence (DNA): TGTGCCAGCCTGGAGACCCCGGGAGCAGGTTCTAATCAGCCCCAGCATTTT. This translates into CASLETPGAGSNQPQHF.